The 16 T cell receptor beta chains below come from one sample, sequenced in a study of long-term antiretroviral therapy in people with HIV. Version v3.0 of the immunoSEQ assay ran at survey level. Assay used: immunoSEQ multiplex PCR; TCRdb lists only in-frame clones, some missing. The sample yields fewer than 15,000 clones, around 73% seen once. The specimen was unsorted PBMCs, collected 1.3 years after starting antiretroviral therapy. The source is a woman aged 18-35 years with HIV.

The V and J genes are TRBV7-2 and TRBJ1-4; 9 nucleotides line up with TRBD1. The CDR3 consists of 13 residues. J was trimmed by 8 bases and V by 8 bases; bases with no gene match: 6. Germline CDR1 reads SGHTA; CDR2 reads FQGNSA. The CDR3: CASQDRGGEKLFF. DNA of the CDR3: TGTGCCAGCCAGGACAGGGGAGGGGAAAAACTGTTTTTT.

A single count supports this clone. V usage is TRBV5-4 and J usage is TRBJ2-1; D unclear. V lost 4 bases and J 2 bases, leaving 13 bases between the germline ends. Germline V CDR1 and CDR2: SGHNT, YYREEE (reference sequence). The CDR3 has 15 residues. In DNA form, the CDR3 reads TGTGCCAGCAGCCCCGAAGGCGAGACCTACAATGAGCAGTTCTTC. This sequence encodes CASSPEGETYNEQFF. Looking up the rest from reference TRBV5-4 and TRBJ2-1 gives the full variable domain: ETGVTQSPTHLIKTRGQQVTLRCSSQSGHNTVSWYQQALGQGPQFIFQYYREEENGRGNFPPRFSGLQFPNYSSELNVNALELDDSALYLCASSPEGETYNEQFFGPGTRLTVL.

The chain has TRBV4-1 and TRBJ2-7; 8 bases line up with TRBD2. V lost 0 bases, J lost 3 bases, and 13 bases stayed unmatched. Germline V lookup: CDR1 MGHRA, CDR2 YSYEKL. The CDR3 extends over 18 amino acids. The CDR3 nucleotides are TGCGCCAGCAGCCAAGAAGGACGCGGGGGGTTCCTAAACTACGAGCAGTACTTC. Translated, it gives CASSQEGRGGFLNYEQYF.

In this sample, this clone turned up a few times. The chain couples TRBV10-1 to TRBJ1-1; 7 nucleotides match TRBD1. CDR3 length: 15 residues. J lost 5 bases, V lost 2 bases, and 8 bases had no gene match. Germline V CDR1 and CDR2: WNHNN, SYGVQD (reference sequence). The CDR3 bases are TGCGCCAGCAGTGAGATGGCAGGGGGACGTACTGAAGCTTTCTTT. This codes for CASSEMAGGRTEAFF.

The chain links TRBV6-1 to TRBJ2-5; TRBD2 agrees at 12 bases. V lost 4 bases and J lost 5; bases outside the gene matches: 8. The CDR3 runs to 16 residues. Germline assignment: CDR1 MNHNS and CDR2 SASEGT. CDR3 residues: CASSGLAGEGRETQYF. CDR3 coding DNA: TGTGCCAGCAGTGGACTAGCGGGAGAGGGTCGGGAGACCCAGTACTTC.

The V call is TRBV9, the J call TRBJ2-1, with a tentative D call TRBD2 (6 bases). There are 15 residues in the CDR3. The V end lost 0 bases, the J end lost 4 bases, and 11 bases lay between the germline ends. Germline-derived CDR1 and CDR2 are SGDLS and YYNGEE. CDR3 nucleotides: TGTGCCAGCAGCGTAGTAGGGACTTCTTACAATGAGCAGTTCTTC. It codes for CASSVVGTSYNEQFF.

The CDR3 region is CASRSLTVEAFF. Written as DNA, the CDR3 is TGTGCCAGCCGATCTCTCACGGTTGAAGCTTTCTTT. The chain recombines TRBV6-6 with TRBJ1-1; D remains ambiguous. CDR1 and CDR2 (germline): MNHNY, SVGAGI (reference sequence). Trimming took 8 bases from V and 7 from J, leaving 14 bases between them. The CDR3 contains 12 residues.

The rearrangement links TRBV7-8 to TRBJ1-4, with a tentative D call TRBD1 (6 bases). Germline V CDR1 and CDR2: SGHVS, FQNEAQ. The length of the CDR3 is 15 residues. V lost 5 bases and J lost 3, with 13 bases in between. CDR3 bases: TGTGCCAGCAGCGACCGCAGGACAGCTAATGAAAAACTGTTTTTT. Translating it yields CASSDRRTANEKLFF.

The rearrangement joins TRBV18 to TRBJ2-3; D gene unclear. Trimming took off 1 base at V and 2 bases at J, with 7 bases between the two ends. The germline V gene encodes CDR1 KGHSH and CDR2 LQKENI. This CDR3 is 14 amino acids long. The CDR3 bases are TGTGCCAGCTCACCACTCGATTCCACAGATACGCAGTATTTT. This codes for CASSPLDSTDTQYF.

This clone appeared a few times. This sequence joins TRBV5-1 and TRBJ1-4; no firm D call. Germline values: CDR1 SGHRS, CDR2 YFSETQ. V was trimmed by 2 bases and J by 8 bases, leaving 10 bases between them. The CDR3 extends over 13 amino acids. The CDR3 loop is CASSFDVREKLFF. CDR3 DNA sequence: TGCGCCAGCAGCTTCGACGTCCGGGAAAAACTGTTTTTT.

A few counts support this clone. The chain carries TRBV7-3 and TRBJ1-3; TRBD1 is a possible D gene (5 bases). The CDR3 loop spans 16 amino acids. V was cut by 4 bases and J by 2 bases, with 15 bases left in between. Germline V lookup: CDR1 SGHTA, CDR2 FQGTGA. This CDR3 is CASSSGTSGPGNTIYF. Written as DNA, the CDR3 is TGTGCCAGCAGCTCAGGGACCTCGGGGCCTGGAAACACCATATATTTT.

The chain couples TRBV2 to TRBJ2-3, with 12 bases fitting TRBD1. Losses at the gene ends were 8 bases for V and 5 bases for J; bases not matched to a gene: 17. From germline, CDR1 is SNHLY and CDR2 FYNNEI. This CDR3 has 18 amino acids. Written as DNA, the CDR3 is TGTGCCAGCCGCAGTCTGCCAGGGACAGGGGGCCCTGAAGATACGCAGTATTTT. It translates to CASRSLPGTGGPEDTQYF.

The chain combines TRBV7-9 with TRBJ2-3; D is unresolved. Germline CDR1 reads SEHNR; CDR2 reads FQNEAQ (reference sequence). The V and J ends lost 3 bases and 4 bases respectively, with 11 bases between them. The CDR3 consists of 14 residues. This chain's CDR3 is CASSLWSNADTQYF. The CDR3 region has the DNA TGTGCCAGCAGCTTGTGGAGTAACGCAGATACGCAGTATTTT.

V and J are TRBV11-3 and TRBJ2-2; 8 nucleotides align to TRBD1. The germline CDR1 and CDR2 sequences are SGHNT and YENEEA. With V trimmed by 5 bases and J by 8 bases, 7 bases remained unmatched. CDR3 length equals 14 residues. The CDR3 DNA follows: TGTGCCAGCAGCCCGGAGACAGGGGCTGGGGAGCTGTTTTTT. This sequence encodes CASSPETGAGELFF.

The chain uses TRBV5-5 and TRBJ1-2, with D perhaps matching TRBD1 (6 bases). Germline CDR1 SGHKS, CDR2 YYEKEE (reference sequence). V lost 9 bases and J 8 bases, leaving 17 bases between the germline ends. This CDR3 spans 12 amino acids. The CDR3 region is CATRGGEEGYTF. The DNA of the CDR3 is TGTGCCACCAGGGGAGGGGAGGAGGGCTACACCTTC. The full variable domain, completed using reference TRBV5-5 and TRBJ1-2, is DAGVTQSPTHLIKTRGQQVTLRCSPISGHKSVSWYQQVLGQGPQFIFQYYEKEERGRGNFPDRFSARQFPNYSSELNVNALLLGDSALYLCATRGGEEGYTFGSGTRLTVV.

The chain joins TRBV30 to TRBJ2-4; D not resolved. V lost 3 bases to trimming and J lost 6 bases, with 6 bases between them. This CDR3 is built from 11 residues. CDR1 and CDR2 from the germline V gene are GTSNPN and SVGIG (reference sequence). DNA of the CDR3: TGTGCCTGGAGCCCATCAAACATTCAGTACTTC. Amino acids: CAWSPSNIQYF.